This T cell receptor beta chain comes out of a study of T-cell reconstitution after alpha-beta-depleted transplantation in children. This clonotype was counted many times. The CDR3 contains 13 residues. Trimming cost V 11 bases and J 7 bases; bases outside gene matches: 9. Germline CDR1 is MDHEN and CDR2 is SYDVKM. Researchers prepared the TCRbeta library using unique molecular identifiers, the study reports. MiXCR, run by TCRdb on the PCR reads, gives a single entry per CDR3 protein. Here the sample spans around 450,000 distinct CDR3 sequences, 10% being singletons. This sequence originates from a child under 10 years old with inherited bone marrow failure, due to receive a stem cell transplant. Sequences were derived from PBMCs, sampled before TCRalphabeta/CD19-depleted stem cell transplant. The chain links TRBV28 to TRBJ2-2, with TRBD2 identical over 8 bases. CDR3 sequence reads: CAGARTSRGELFF. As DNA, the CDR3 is TGTGCCGGAGCCCGGACTAGCCGCGGGGAGCTGTTTTTT.